The present entry profiles one TCR beta chain with its context. Here immunoSEQ multiplex PCR was the method, and the copy in TCRdb shows in-frame clones only, minus some. The sample yields 90,000 to 95,000 clones, more than 75% seen once. V was pared by 1 base and J by 2 bases, with 2 bases between. CDR3 length: 12 amino acids. In germline, CDR1 is SGHVS, CDR2 FQNEAQ. The record originates from a study of blood T cell repertoires in COVID-19. This TCR was recovered from a woman of 80 years or more with active COVID-19. This chain links TRBV7-8 with TRBJ2-5; no definite D call. Sequenced: peripheral blood. The CDR3: CASSLVQETQYF. As DNA, the CDR3 is TGTGCCAGCAGCTTAGTACAAGAGACCCAGTACTTC.